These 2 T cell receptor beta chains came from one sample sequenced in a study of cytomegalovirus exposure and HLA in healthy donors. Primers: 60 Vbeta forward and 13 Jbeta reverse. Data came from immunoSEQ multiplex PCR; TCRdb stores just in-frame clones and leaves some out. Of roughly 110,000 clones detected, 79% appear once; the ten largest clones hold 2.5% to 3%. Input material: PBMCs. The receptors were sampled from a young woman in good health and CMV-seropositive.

The CDR3 nucleotides are TGTGCCAGCTCACCGGGACAGCAAAATGCCTACGAGCAGTACTTC. Its protein product is CASSPGQQNAYEQYF. This sequence joins TRBV18 and TRBJ2-7; the match to TRBD1 covers 7 bases. The germline CDR1 and CDR2 sequences are KGHSH and LQKENI. Unmatched junction bases numbered 7, after V lost 3 bases and J lost 2 bases. CDR3 length equals 15 residues.

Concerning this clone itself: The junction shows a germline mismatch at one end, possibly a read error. CDR3 residues: CASSSREDYGCTF. The CDR3 region has the DNA TGTGCCAGCAGTTCCAGGGAGGACTATGGCTGCACCTTC. The rearrangement uses TRBV6-5 and TRBJ1-2; TRBD1 is a possible D gene (5 bases). The CDR3 has 13 amino acids. Germline CDR1 and CDR2: MNHEY and SVGAGI.